The 23 T cell receptor beta chains reported below all come from one sample, sequenced in a study of cytomegalovirus exposure and HLA in healthy donors. Measured with immunoSEQ multiplex PCR; TCRdb has only the in-frame clones, and not every one. The sample carries 70,000 or so clones, roughly 93% recorded once. The sample taken for sequencing was PBMCs. These receptor sequences come from a woman between 18 and 30 years old in good health and CMV-seronegative.

J is TRBJ1-1 and V is TRBV7-2; D may be TRBD1 (6 bases). Trimming took off 1 base at V and 4 bases at J, with 10 bases between the two ends. The germline gives CDR1 SGHTA, CDR2 FQGNSA. This CDR3 region has 14 residues. The DNA for the CDR3 is TGTGCCAGCAGCTTAGTAAACAGGGCCACTGAAGCTTTCTTT. Translation gives CASSLVNRATEAFF.

This clone showed up just a few times. The genes are TRBV6-5 and TRBJ1-1, with a tentative D call TRBD1 (6 bases). V was trimmed by 4 bases and J by 4 bases, leaving 13 bases between them. CDR1 MNHEY and CDR2 SVGAGI come from the germline V gene. The CDR3 spans 14 residues. CDR3 DNA sequence: TGTGCCAGCAGTTTATCCGGGACATCCACTGAAGCTTTCTTT. Translation: CASSLSGTSTEAFF.

The chain has TRBV21-1 and TRBJ2-3; the listed D gene, TRBD2, was not tested against the DNA. TRBV21-1 corresponds to a pseudogene. The CDR3 is 17 amino acids. The CDR3 bases are TGTGCCAGCAGCAAAGTGACTAGCGGGGGGGCGACAGATACGCAGTATTTT. Its protein product is CASSKVTSGGATDTQYF.

The V and J genes are TRBV5-6 and TRBJ1-1, with 8 bases lining up with TRBD1. The CDR3 consists of 15 residues. Unmatched junction bases numbered 6, after V lost 2 bases and J lost 3 bases. Germline CDR1 SGHDT, CDR2 YYEEEE. The CDR3 spells CASSFGQGLYTEAFF. CDR3 DNA: TGTGCCAGCAGCTTTGGACAGGGACTGTACACTGAAGCTTTCTTT.

The chain couples TRBV19 to TRBJ1-2; D is perhaps TRBD1 (5 bases). CDR1 LNHDA and CDR2 SQIVND come from the germline V gene (reference sequence). V gave up 3 bases and J gave up 2 bases, with 19 bases separating them. The CDR3 is 17 residues long. The CDR3 region has the DNA TGTGCCAGTAGTATCCCCCATCTACAGGTTACCAACTATGGCTACACCTTC. Residues: CASSIPHLQVTNYGYTF.

CDR3 sequence: CASSEVASPKHEQFF. DNA for the CDR3: TGTGCCAGCAGTGAAGTGGCTAGCCCAAAACATGAGCAGTTCTTC. V and J are TRBV6-1 and TRBJ2-1; a weak D match, TRBD2 (5 bases). CDR1 is MNHNS and CDR2 is SASEGT in the germline V gene. The CDR3 is 15 residues long. Trimming took off 1 base at V and 8 bases at J, with 15 bases between the two ends.

The V gene is TRBV2, the J gene TRBJ1-5; D is possibly TRBD1 (5 bases). Trimming removed 7 bases at V and 6 bases at J, with 13 bases between. The CDR3 runs 13 residues. Germline CDR1 and CDR2: SNHLY and FYNNEI. CDR3 region: CASKVRASQPQHF. For the CDR3, the DNA is TGTGCCAGCAAGGTCAGGGCGAGTCAGCCCCAGCATTTT.

This clone came up once. The chain employs TRBV5-4 and TRBJ1-4; the match to TRBD1 covers 10 bases. The CDR3 spans 15 residues. Looked up from germline, CDR1 is SGHNT and CDR2 is YYREEE (reference sequence). V trimming: 4 bases; J trimming: 7 bases; junction bases outside the gene matches: 7. The DNA of the CDR3 is TGTGCCAGCAGCCTGAGACAGGGGGCAGGTGAAAAACTGTTTTTT. Amino acid sequence: CASSLRQGAGEKLFF.

V gene TRBV10-3 combines with J gene TRBJ1-3; 9 bases align to TRBD1. The junction had 7 bases not matched to a gene; V was cut back by 10 bases and J by 3 bases. Germline V gene sequence: CDR1 ENHRY, CDR2 SYGVKD. This CDR3 region has 14 residues. CDR3 coding DNA: TGTGCCACCCAAACAGGGGGCTTTGGAAACACCATATATTTT. Protein product: CATQTGGFGNTIYF.

This chain connects TRBV7-3 to TRBJ2-1, with D tentatively TRBD2 (6 bases). Trimming left V 3 bases short and J 8 bases short, with 11 bases between. This CDR3 is built from 13 residues. Germline CDR1 and CDR2: SGHTA and FQGTGA. The CDR3 here is CASSFSRDDEQFF. CDR3 DNA: TGTGCCAGCAGCTTCTCGCGGGACGATGAGCAGTTCTTC.

The rearrangement joins TRBV27 to TRBJ2-7, with D tentatively TRBD1 (5 bases). The V gene's germline CDR1 is MNHEY and CDR2 SMNVEV (reference sequence). This CDR3 spans 14 amino acids. V was cut by 1 base and J by 3 bases, with 10 bases left in between. In nucleotides, the CDR3 is TGTGCCAGCAGTTTATATGCAGGGAACTACGAGCAGTACTTC. Translation: CASSLYAGNYEQYF.

This CDR3 reads CARDGTSRGEKTEAFF. CDR3 sequence (DNA): TGTGCCAGAGATGGGACCTCCAGGGGGGAAAAGACTGAAGCTTTCTTT. The rearrangement joins TRBV19 to TRBJ1-1; 7 bases are shared with TRBD1. The V gene end was trimmed by 9 bases and the J gene end by 5 bases; junction bases not matched to a gene: 18. Per germline, CDR1 LNHDA and CDR2 SQIVND (reference sequence). The CDR3 totals 16 residues.

V and J are TRBV27 and TRBJ1-5, with D uncertain. V shed 2 bases and J shed 3 bases, with 8 bases lying between them. This CDR3 spans 14 amino acids. CDR1 is MNHEY and CDR2 is SMNVEV in the germline V gene (reference sequence). The CDR3 coding sequence is TGTGCCAGCAGTTTAGGAGGAATCAATCAGCCCCAGCATTTT. Protein: CASSLGGINQPQHF.

V is TRBV27 and J is TRBJ2-3; TRBD1 matches at 8 bases. V lost 6 bases to trimming and J lost 2 bases; unmatched junction nucleotides: 4. The CDR3 is 14 amino acids. The germline CDR1 and CDR2 sequences are MNHEY and SMNVEV (reference sequence). The CDR3 DNA follows: TGTGCCAGCAGGGAGACAGGGGCCACAGATACGCAGTATTTT. It yields the protein CASRETGATDTQYF.

V is TRBV28 and J is TRBJ1-6, with D possibly matching TRBD1 (6 bases). Germline-derived CDR1 and CDR2 are MDHEN and SYDVKM. Trimming removed 6 bases from V and 5 bases from J, with 11 bases in between. The CDR3 is 14 residues long. This CDR3 is CASSPGANNSPLHF. The CDR3 nucleotides are TGTGCCAGCAGCCCAGGGGCGAATAATTCACCCCTCCACTTT.

The V call is TRBV27, the J call TRBJ2-2, with 12 bases aligning to TRBD1. The germline CDR1 and CDR2 sequences are MNHEY and SMNVEV (reference sequence). This CDR3 has 17 amino acids. V shed 5 bases, J shed 1 base, and the junction held 5 bases outside the gene matches. In DNA, the CDR3 is TGTGCCAGCAGTGAGGGACAGGGGGCCGAGAACACCGGGGAGCTGTTTTTT. Translating it yields CASSEGQGAENTGELFF.

The CDR3 DNA is TGTGCCAGCAGCTTGGGACTAGGAGCGGGCTCCTACGAGCAGTACTTC. This gives the protein CASSLGLGAGSYEQYF. This chain joins TRBV11-1 and TRBJ2-7, with 8 bases that match TRBD2. V dropped 3 bases and J dropped 0; count of bases not matched to a gene: 7. The germline V gene has CDR1 SGHAT and CDR2 FQDESV (reference sequence). This CDR3 comprises 16 residues. Full variable domain (remainder filled in from reference TRBV11-1 and TRBJ2-7): EAEVAQSPRYKITEKSQAVAFWCDPISGHATLYWYRQILGQGPELLVQFQDESVVDDSQLPKDRFSAERLKGVDSTLKIQPAELGDSAMYLCASSLGLGAGSYEQYFGPGTRLTVT.

The sample holds one count of this clone. The chain links TRBV4-1 to TRBJ2-5, with 7 bases matching TRBD1. This CDR3 is 13 amino acids long. Germline V gives CDR1 MGHRA, CDR2 YSYEKL. The V segment lost 6 bases and the J segment 2 bases; nucleotides outside the gene matches: 3. For the CDR3, the DNA is TGCGCCAGCAGAGACAGGGTTCAAGAGACCCAGTACTTC. Translating it yields CASRDRVQETQYF.

V and J are TRBV19 and TRBJ2-5; weak D call: TRBD1 (5 bases). The CDR3 contains 13 residues. Trimming removed 6 bases at V and 5 bases at J, with 13 bases between. Germline V gene data show CDR1 as LNHDA and CDR2 as SQIVND (reference sequence). The CDR3 coding sequence is TGTGCCAGTAGGGCAGGGAACGGGGAGACCCAGTACTTC. The encoded protein is CASRAGNGETQYF. The full variable domain, with the rest looked up from reference TRBV19 and TRBJ2-5, is DGGITQSPKYLFRKEGQNVTLSCEQNLNHDAMYWYRQDPGQGLRLIYYSQIVNDFQKGDIAEGYSVSREKKESFPLTVTSAQKNPTAFYLCASRAGNGETQYFGPGTRLLVL.

The CDR3 is CASSPGTSTTDTQYF. CDR3 in DNA: TGCGCCAGCAGCCCCGGGACTAGCACGACAGATACGCAGTATTTT. The V gene is TRBV5-1, the J gene TRBJ2-3; 9 positions agree with TRBD2. From germline, CDR1 is SGHRS and CDR2 YFSETQ. J was trimmed by 3 bases and V by 4 bases; bases with no gene match: 6. CDR3 size: 15 residues.

In regard to this clone: The junction differs from germline at one of its ends, possibly a read error. This chain connects TRBV10-3 to TRBJ2-6, with 8 bases fitting TRBD1. Germline CDR1 ENHRY, CDR2 SYGVKD. The CDR3 spans 17 residues. In DNA form, the CDR3 reads TGTGCCACCTGGACAGGGTGGCTTTTAGATGGGACCAACGTCCTGACTTTC. Translating it yields CATWTGWLLDGTNVLTF.

J is TRBJ1-2 and V is TRBV18; D may be TRBD1 (6 bases). Germline V gene sequence: CDR1 KGHSH, CDR2 LQKENI. The V end lost 2 bases, the J end lost 3 bases, and 22 bases lay between the germline ends. The CDR3 has 18 residues. CDR3 bases: TGTGCCAGCTCACCAAAACAAGGGACAAGTGCGGGTCACTATGGCTACACCTTC. Translation: CASSPKQGTSAGHYGYTF. Full variable domain (outside the CDR3, taken from reference TRBV18 and TRBJ1-2): NAGVMQNPRHLVRRRGQEARLRCSPMKGHSHVYWYRQLPEEGLKFMVYLQKENIIDESGMPKERFSAEFPKEGPSILRIQQVVRGDSAAYFCASSPKQGTSAGHYGYTFGSGTRLTVV.

The genes are TRBV20-1 and TRBJ2-7; no reliable D call. The germline gives CDR1 DFQATT, CDR2 SNEGSKA (reference sequence). V shed 6 bases and J shed 0 bases, with 6 bases lying between them. This CDR3 contains 11 residues. DNA of the CDR3: TGCAGTGCCCCGAGCTCCTACGAGCAGTACTTC. It yields the protein CSAPSSYEQYF.